The 7 T cell receptor beta chains given below trace back to one sample, sequenced in a study of OX40 agonist ivuxolimab in advanced cancers. Here immunoSEQ multiplex PCR was the method, and the copy in TCRdb shows in-frame clones only, minus some. The sample shows 90,000 to 150,000 clones, approximately 90% of them seen only once. Sequencing used CD4+ or CD8+ T cells sorted from blood, obtained in a trial of the OX40 agonist ivuxolimab. Receptors were obtained from an adult with an advanced solid tumor such as melanoma, head and neck, liver or kidney cancer.

The count of this clone is one. CDR3: CASSRGGSTDTQYF. The CDR3 DNA follows: TGCGCCAGCAGCCGCGGGGGCTCCACAGATACGCAGTATTTT. The chain carries TRBV4-1 and TRBJ2-3, with D perhaps TRBD2 (7 bases). V gave up 4 bases and J gave up 2 bases, with 10 bases separating them. This CDR3 has 14 amino acids. Germline values: CDR1 MGHRA, CDR2 YSYEKL.

This chain connects TRBV6-5 to TRBJ2-7, with TRBD1 matching over 9 bases. The CDR3 length is 14 residues. In germline, CDR1 is MNHEY, CDR2 SVGAGI. Trimming at V came to 6 bases and at J to 0 bases, leaving 3 bases not matched to a gene. The CDR3 nucleotides are TGTGCCAGCAGGGGACAGGGACACTCCTACGAGCAGTACTTC. This translates into CASRGQGHSYEQYF.

The chain is built from TRBV7-9 and TRBJ1-1; D gene ambiguous. The CDR3 has 16 residues. Germline CDR1 and CDR2: SEHNR and FQNEAQ (reference sequence). V was shortened by 2 bases and J by 4 bases, with 17 bases between the two germline ends. CDR3 residues: CASSLYSAEPSTEAFF. The DNA for the CDR3 is TGTGCCAGCAGCTTATACTCCGCGGAGCCGAGCACTGAAGCTTTCTTT.

This clone was detected only once. CDR3 loop: CASSFFGSYGYTF. For the CDR3, the DNA is TGTGCCAGCAGTTTCTTTGGGAGCTATGGCTACACCTTC. This rearrangement joins TRBV6-5 to TRBJ1-2, with D hard to call. Germline V gene sequence: CDR1 MNHEY, CDR2 SVGAGI. V lost 4 bases and J lost 4, with 10 bases in between. The CDR3 is 13 residues long.

The J gene is TRBJ1-1, the V gene TRBV5-5; D is uncertain. Germline lookup yields CDR1 SGHKS and CDR2 YYEKEE (reference sequence). The CDR3 is 14 amino acids. V gave up 6 bases and J gave up 5 bases, with 17 bases separating them. The CDR3 sequence is CASTGSGRYTEAFF. In DNA, the CDR3 is TGTGCCAGCACCGGGTCGGGGAGGTATACTGAAGCTTTCTTT.

The J gene is TRBJ1-2, the V gene TRBV19; D gene uncertain. Germline V gene lookup returns CDR1 LNHDA and CDR2 SQIVND (reference sequence). Trimming pared 6 bases from V and 3 bases from J, leaving 14 bases between. The CDR3 covers 14 residues. DNA for the CDR3: TGTGCCAGTAGCACCAACGCAGCAGACTATGGCTACACCTTC. Protein product: CASSTNAADYGYTF.

V gene TRBV7-2 combines with J gene TRBJ2-1; the D is unclear. Germline V CDR1 and CDR2: SGHTA, FQGNSA. With 7 bases removed from V and 8 bases from J, the gap between germline ends came to 15 bases. The CDR3 is made up of 13 amino acids. CDR3 sequence: CASTFASVHEQFF. The DNA of the CDR3 is TGTGCCAGCACATTCGCCTCCGTTCATGAGCAGTTCTTC.